A single sample gave rise to the 6 T cell receptor beta chains below, sequenced in a study of identical twins. MiXCR, run by TCRdb on the 5' RACE reads, gives a single entry per CDR3 protein. The sample holds 240,000 or so distinct CDR3 sequences; 7% are singletons and the top ten take 3.5% to 4%. The same sample was also studied in work on yellow fever vaccine responses in identical twins.

Sequences were obtained from memory (CD45RO+) T cells sorted from blood. These receptors were obtained from a woman in her late teens or twenties in good health.

The genes are TRBV3-1 and TRBJ1-1; D not certain. The CDR3 is 13 amino acids. The V gene's germline CDR1 is LGHDT and CDR2 YNNKEL (reference sequence). Trimming took 4 bases from V and 1 from J, leaving 7 bases between them. The chain's CDR3 is CASSLQRNTEAFF. In DNA form, the CDR3 reads TGTGCCAGCAGCCTGCAGAGGAACACTGAAGCTTTCTTT.

The chain recombines TRBV4-2 with TRBJ2-3; the D gene is possibly TRBD2 (6 bases). V was pared by 0 bases and J by 3 bases, with 10 bases between. CDR1 LGHNA and CDR2 YNFKEQ come from the germline V gene. The CDR3 is 15 amino acids. Here the CDR3 DNA reads TGTGCCAGCAGCCAAGAACCAGGGACTACAGATACGCAGTATTTT. It is translated as CASSQEPGTTDTQYF.

This clonotype was seen more than once but under ten times. The chain employs TRBV19 and TRBJ2-1; TRBD2 is a possible D gene (5 bases). The germline V and J ends were trimmed by 6 bases and 5 bases, with 17 bases remaining between them. Germline lookup yields CDR1 LNHDA and CDR2 SQIVND (reference sequence). This CDR3 spans 15 amino acids. The CDR3 region has the DNA TGTGCCAGTAGGAGGGAGTCGATTAGGAACAATGAGCAGTTCTTC. Amino acids: CASRRESIRNNEQFF.

In its sample, this clonotype was seen many times. The chain carries TRBV10-3 and TRBJ1-2; D is possibly TRBD1 (6 bases). Germline V CDR1 and CDR2: ENHRY, SYGVKD. The V gene lost 8 bases and the J gene lost 8 bases, with 18 bases spanning the gap. This CDR3 contains 13 residues. The CDR3 loop is CAIGTGTEWGYTF. Here the CDR3 DNA reads TGTGCCATCGGAACAGGGACGGAATGGGGCTACACCTTC.

This clonotype was seen at least ten times. The chain couples TRBV20-1 to TRBJ2-1, with TRBD2 identical over 11 bases. V gave up 5 bases and J gave up 5 bases; unmatched junction bases: 8. CDR1 is DFQATT and CDR2 is SNEGSKA in the germline V gene (reference sequence). The CDR3 spans 15 residues. This CDR3 reads CSARKTSGNNNEQFF. DNA for the CDR3: TGCAGTGCTCGAAAGACTAGCGGGAATAACAATGAGCAGTTCTTC.

V is TRBV3-1 and J is TRBJ2-5, with a weak D call TRBD1 (6 bases). CDR1 is LGHDT, CDR2 YNNKEL, per germline (reference sequence). Deletions cut 2 bases from V and 3 bases from J, with 16 bases between. The CDR3 runs 16 residues. The CDR3 coding sequence is TGTGCCAGCAGCCAAATCTTGACAGGAGACGAAGAGACCCAGTACTTC. It codes for CASSQILTGDEETQYF.